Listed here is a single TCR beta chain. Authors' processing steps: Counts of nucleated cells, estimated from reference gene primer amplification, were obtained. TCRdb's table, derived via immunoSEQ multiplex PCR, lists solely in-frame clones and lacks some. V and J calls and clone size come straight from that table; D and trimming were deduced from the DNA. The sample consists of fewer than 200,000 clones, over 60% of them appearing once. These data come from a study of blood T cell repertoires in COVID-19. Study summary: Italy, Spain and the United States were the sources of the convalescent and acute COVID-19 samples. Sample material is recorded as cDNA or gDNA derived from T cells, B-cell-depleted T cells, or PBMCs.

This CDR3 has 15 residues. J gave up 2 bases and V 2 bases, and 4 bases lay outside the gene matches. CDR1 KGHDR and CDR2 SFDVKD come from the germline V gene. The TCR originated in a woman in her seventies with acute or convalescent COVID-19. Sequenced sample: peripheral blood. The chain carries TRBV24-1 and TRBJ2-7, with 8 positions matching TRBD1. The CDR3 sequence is CATSDWDRLTYEQYF. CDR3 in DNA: TGTGCCACCAGTGATTGGGACAGGCTAACCTACGAGCAGTACTTC.